This T cell receptor (beta chain) was found in a study of cytomegalovirus exposure and HLA in healthy donors. The CDR3 has 17 amino acids. V dropped 2 bases and J dropped 2; count of bases not matched to a gene: 7. Germline values: CDR1 SGHAT, CDR2 FQNNGV. The PCR contained 60 Vbeta and 13 Jbeta primers. Sequencing was performed with immunoSEQ multiplex PCR; in TCRdb, only in-frame clones are kept and a portion is missing. The data contain approximately 110,000 clones, 15% of them seen just once; the ten biggest clones take up 1.9%. Input material: PBMCs. The V call is TRBV11-2, the J call TRBJ2-1; the match to TRBD1 covers 9 bases. The clonotype comes from a woman under 30 in good health and CMV-seronegative. CDR3 coding DNA: TGTGCCAGCAGCTTATCAGGGGGACAGGGACCCTACAATGAGCAGTTCTTC. Translated, it gives CASSLSGGQGPYNEQFF.